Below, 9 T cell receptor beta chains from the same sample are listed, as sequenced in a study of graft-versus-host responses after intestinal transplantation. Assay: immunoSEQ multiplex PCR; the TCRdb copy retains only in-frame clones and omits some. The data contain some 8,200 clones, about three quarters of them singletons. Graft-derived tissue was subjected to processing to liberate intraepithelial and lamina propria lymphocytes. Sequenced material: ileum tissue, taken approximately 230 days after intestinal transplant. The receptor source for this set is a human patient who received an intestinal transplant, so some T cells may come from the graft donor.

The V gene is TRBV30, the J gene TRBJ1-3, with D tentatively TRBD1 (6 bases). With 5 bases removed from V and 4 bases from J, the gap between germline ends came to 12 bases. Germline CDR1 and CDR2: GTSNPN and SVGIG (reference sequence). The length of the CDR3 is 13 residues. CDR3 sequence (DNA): TGTGCCTGGGCAACAGGGTCAGGAAACACCATATATTTT. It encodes CAWATGSGNTIYF.

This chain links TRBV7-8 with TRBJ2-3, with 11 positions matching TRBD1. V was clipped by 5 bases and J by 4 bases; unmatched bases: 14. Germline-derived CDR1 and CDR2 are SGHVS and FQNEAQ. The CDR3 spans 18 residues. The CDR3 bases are TGTGCCAGCAGCCCCGGGACAGGGGGTCCTGTGTGGGCAGATACGCAGTATTTT. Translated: CASSPGTGGPVWADTQYF.

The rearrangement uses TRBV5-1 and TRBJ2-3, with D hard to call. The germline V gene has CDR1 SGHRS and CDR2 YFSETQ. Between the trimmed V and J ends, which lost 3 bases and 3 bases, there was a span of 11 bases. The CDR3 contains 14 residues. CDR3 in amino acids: CASSSQSQTDTQYF. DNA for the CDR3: TGCGCCAGCAGCTCCCAGTCCCAGACAGATACGCAGTATTTT.

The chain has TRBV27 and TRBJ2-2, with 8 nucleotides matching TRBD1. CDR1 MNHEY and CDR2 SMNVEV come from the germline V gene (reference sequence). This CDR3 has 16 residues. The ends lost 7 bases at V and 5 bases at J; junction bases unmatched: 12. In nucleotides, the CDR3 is TGTGCCAGCAAATCAACTGGGCAGGGGGCAACCGGGGAGCTGTTTTTT. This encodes CASKSTGQGATGELFF.

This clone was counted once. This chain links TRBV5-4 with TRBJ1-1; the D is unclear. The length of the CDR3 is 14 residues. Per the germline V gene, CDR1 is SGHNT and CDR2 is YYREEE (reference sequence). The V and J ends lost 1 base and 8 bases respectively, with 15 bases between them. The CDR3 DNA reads TGTGCCAGCAGCTTGATGGCGGGAGGATCCGAAGCTTTCTTT. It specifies CASSLMAGGSEAFF.

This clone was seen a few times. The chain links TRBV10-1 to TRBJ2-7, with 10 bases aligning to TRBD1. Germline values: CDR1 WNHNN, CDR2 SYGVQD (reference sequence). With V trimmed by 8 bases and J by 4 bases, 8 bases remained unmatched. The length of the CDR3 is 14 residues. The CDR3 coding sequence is TGCGCCAGCGGGGACCGGGACAGGGGTTACGAGCAGTACTTC. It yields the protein CASGDRDRGYEQYF.

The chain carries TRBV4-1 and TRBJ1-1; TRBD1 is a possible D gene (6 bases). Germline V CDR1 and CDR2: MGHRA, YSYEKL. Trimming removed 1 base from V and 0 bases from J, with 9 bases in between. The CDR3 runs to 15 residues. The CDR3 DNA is TGCGCCAGCAGCCAAGGGGACACTTTGAACACTGAAGCTTTCTTT. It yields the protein CASSQGDTLNTEAFF.

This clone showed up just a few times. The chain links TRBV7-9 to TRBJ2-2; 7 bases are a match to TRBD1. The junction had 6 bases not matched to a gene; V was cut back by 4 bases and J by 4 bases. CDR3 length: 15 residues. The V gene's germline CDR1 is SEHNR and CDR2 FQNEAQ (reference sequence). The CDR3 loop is CASSSGTDITGELFF. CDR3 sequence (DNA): TGTGCCAGCAGCTCCGGGACAGACATCACCGGGGAGCTGTTTTTT.

The chain's CDR3 is CASSLAPEPDNEQFF. For the CDR3, the DNA is TGTGCCAGCAGCTTAGCGCCGGAGCCGGACAATGAGCAGTTCTTC. The rearrangement links TRBV11-1 to TRBJ2-1; no clear D. V was trimmed by 0 bases and J by 5 bases, leaving 11 bases between them. CDR1 and CDR2 (germline): SGHAT, FQDESV (reference sequence). The CDR3 extends over 15 amino acids. The full variable domain, with the rest looked up from reference TRBV11-1 and TRBJ2-1, is EAEVAQSPRYKITEKSQAVAFWCDPISGHATLYWYRQILGQGPELLVQFQDESVVDDSQLPKDRFSAERLKGVDSTLKIQPAELGDSAMYLCASSLAPEPDNEQFFGPGTRLTVL.